These 25 T cell receptor beta chains were sequenced from one sample in a study of blood T cell repertoires in COVID-19. TCRdb's table, derived via immunoSEQ multiplex PCR, lists solely in-frame clones and lacks some. The sample yields under 45,000 clones, 88% seen once. Material: peripheral blood. Every receptor here comes from a human donor in a cohort sampled during active COVID-19.

V and J are TRBV12-3 or TRBV12-4 and TRBJ2-1, with D unclear. V was shortened by 6 bases and J by 4 bases, with 4 bases between the two germline ends. This CDR3 contains 11 residues. The CDR3 DNA reads as TGTGCCAGCAGCCTGTACAATGAGCAGTTCTTC. Translated: CASSLYNEQFF.

This sequence joins TRBV29-1 and TRBJ2-3; D is possibly TRBD1 (6 bases). The CDR3 is 16 amino acids. V lost 6 bases and J 1 base, leaving 20 bases between the germline ends. Germline lookup yields CDR1 SQVTM and CDR2 ANQGSEA. This CDR3 reads CSVAKQGGRRTDTQYF. As DNA, the CDR3 is TGCAGCGTCGCTAAACAGGGCGGTAGGCGCACAGATACGCAGTATTTT.

In this sample, this clone turned up once. CDR3: CASTREKSYNEQFF. The CDR3, as DNA: TGTGCCAGCACCCGGGAGAAGTCCTACAATGAGCAGTTCTTC. This rearrangement joins TRBV7-2 to TRBJ2-1; D may be TRBD2 (6 bases). Germline V CDR1 and CDR2: SGHTA, FQGNSA. The CDR3 is 14 amino acids. The ends were cut back, 7 bases at V and 1 base at J, with 11 bases in the middle.

The DNA for the CDR3 is TGTGCCAGCAGTCCCAGGGGTCGCAATCAGCCCCAGCATTTT. Encoded protein: CASSPRGRNQPQHF. The chain couples TRBV28 to TRBJ1-5, with D perhaps TRBD1 (6 bases). This CDR3 has 14 residues. Germline V gene data show CDR1 as MDHEN and CDR2 as SYDVKM. Trimming pared 5 bases from V and 2 bases from J, leaving 10 bases between.

The chain employs TRBV7-2 and TRBJ1-2, with TRBD1 as a possible D gene (6 bases). The CDR3 spans 16 residues. Trimming pared 5 bases from V and 4 bases from J, leaving 20 bases between. CDR1 is SGHTA and CDR2 is FQGNSA in the germline V gene. The CDR3 region is CASSNILGGGGYGYTF. As DNA, the CDR3 is TGTGCCAGCAGCAACATCTTAGGAGGGGGGGGCTATGGCTACACCTTC.

As DNA, the CDR3 is TGTGCCAGCAGCCCTCTTGGGGCAGGCAATCAGCCCCAGCATTTT. Translated, it gives CASSPLGAGNQPQHF. The V call is TRBV5-5, the J call TRBJ1-5; D possibly corresponds to TRBD1 (5 bases). Per germline, CDR1 SGHKS and CDR2 YYEKEE (reference sequence). Trimming removed 4 bases at V and 2 bases at J, with 13 bases between. CDR3 size: 15 residues.

This chain joins TRBV6-2 or TRBV6-3 and TRBJ2-1, with TRBD2 matching over 11 bases. CDR1 is MNHEY and CDR2 is SVGEGT in the germline V gene. V was clipped by 6 bases and J by 6 bases; unmatched bases: 7. CDR3 length: 15 residues. This CDR3 is CASRPSGRTSNEQFF. DNA for the CDR3: TGTGCCAGCAGGCCTAGCGGGAGGACCTCCAATGAGCAGTTCTTC.

The V and J genes are TRBV19 and TRBJ2-5; the D gene is possibly TRBD1 (6 bases). Per the germline V gene, CDR1 is LNHDA and CDR2 is SQIVND (reference sequence). The V gene lost 8 bases and the J gene lost 0 bases, with 10 bases spanning the gap. CDR3 length equals 13 residues. The CDR3 DNA reads TGTGCCAGTGGGACACAGTACCAAGAGACCCAGTACTTC. Translated, it gives CASGTQYQETQYF.

This clone was recorded a few times. The chain joins TRBV7-2 to TRBJ1-5; tentative D call: TRBD1 (6 bases). The germline V and J ends were trimmed by 1 base and 4 bases, with 11 bases remaining between them. The V gene's germline CDR1 is SGHTA and CDR2 FQGNSA. The CDR3 is 15 residues long. This chain's CDR3 is CASSLGSGANQPQHF. DNA of the CDR3: TGTGCCAGCAGCTTAGGTTCAGGGGCAAATCAGCCCCAGCATTTT.

The rearrangement joins TRBV7-8 to TRBJ1-2, with 7 bases aligning to TRBD1. The junction had 13 bases not matched to a gene; V was cut back by 5 bases and J by 1 base. The CDR3 has 17 residues. Germline V gene sequence: CDR1 SGHVS, CDR2 FQNEAQ. The DNA of the CDR3 is TGTGCCAGCAGCCCTTCTTTGAGCAGGGGGATTAACTATGGCTACACCTTC. Its protein is CASSPSLSRGINYGYTF.

V and J are TRBV5-1 and TRBJ1-2; the D is unclear. CDR1 SGHRS and CDR2 YFSETQ come from the germline V gene. The CDR3 extends over 18 amino acids. Trimming took off 1 base at V and 5 bases at J, with 24 bases between the two ends. In DNA, the CDR3 is TGCGCCAGCAGCTTGAGTGGCCCTTCCGAAATTGTCCGTTATGGCTACACCTTC. Its translation: CASSLSGPSEIVRYGYTF.

V and J are TRBV19 and TRBJ1-1; possibly TRBD1 for D (6 bases). Germline CDR1 LNHDA, CDR2 SQIVND (reference sequence). There are 13 residues in the CDR3. V lost 3 bases, J lost 3 bases, and 8 bases lay in between. CDR3 residues: CASSMDSDTEAFF. The CDR3 bases are TGTGCCAGTAGTATGGACAGCGACACTGAAGCTTTCTTT.

This rearrangement joins TRBV19 to TRBJ1-5; 10 positions match TRBD1. Germline trimming cut 7 bases from V and 4 bases from J; bases unmatched to any gene: 10. The germline CDR1 and CDR2 sequences are LNHDA and SQIVND (reference sequence). There are 16 residues in the CDR3. The CDR3 here is CASKRQGAEENQPQHF. The CDR3, as DNA: TGTGCCAGTAAGAGACAGGGGGCGGAGGAAAATCAGCCCCAGCATTTT.

The chain joins TRBV2 to TRBJ2-7; perhaps TRBD2 as D (5 bases). The CDR3 extends over 11 amino acids. The V end was cut by 4 bases, the J end by 6 bases, with 7 bases between. Germline V gives CDR1 SNHLY, CDR2 FYNNEI. CDR3 DNA: TGTGCCAGCAGTGGCGGGTCCGAGCAGTACTTC. Protein product: CASSGGSEQYF.

The chain couples TRBV12-3 or TRBV12-4 to TRBJ2-3; D is unresolved. Trimming pared 6 bases from V and 1 base from J, leaving 8 bases between. The CDR3 covers 13 residues. The CDR3 coding sequence is TGTGCCAGCAGCGGTCGGGGCACAGATACGCAGTATTTT. It translates to CASSGRGTDTQYF.

The gene calls are TRBV19 and TRBJ1-1, with TRBD1 as a possible D gene (6 bases). Germline loops: CDR1 LNHDA, CDR2 SQIVND (reference sequence). Trimming took 6 bases from V and 1 from J, leaving 12 bases between them. CDR3 length: 14 amino acids. This CDR3 is CASSQEQGNTEAFF. CDR3 coding DNA: TGTGCCAGTAGCCAAGAACAGGGGAACACTGAAGCTTTCTTT.

The chain has TRBV28 and TRBJ2-2; perhaps TRBD1 as D (5 bases). The CDR3 loop spans 14 amino acids. The germline V and J ends were trimmed by 5 bases and 6 bases, with 13 bases remaining between them. CDR1 is MDHEN, CDR2 SYDVKM, per germline. The chain's CDR3 is CASSALRVAGELFF. In DNA, the CDR3 is TGTGCCAGCAGTGCACTCAGGGTCGCCGGGGAGCTGTTTTTT.

The gene calls are TRBV5-4 and TRBJ2-5; 8 bases align to TRBD1. V trimming: 7 bases; J trimming: 2 bases; junction bases outside the gene matches: 4. Germline V gene sequence: CDR1 SGHNT, CDR2 YYREEE (reference sequence). The CDR3 is 13 residues long. This chain's CDR3 is CASGRQGQETQYF. CDR3 coding DNA: TGTGCCAGCGGGAGACAGGGGCAAGAGACCCAGTACTTC.

The chain links TRBV7-2 to TRBJ2-3; the D gene is possibly TRBD2 (5 bases). The CDR3 spans 14 residues. V lost 1 base to trimming and J lost 6 bases, with 11 bases between them. Per the germline V gene, CDR1 is SGHTA and CDR2 is FQGNSA. Here the CDR3 reads CASSLGRGRDTQYF. The CDR3 DNA reads as TGTGCCAGCAGCTTAGGTCGGGGTCGGGATACGCAGTATTTT. Full variable domain (rest looked up from reference TRBV7-2 and TRBJ2-3): GAGVSQSPSNKVTEKGKDVELRCDPISGHTALYWYRQSLGQGLEFLIYFQGNSAPDKSGLPSDRFSAERTGGSVSTLTIQRTQQEDSAVYLCASSLGRGRDTQYFGPGTRLTVL.

The CDR3 DNA reads TGTGCCAGCAGCATCCAGGGGGTCCGCTACAATGAGCAGTTCTTC. Translating it yields CASSIQGVRYNEQFF. The chain recombines TRBV21-1 with TRBJ2-1; TRBD1, as called in the table, went unchecked against the DNA. TRBV21-1 is described as a pseudogene. CDR3 size: 15 residues.

This rearrangement joins TRBV4-2 to TRBJ1-5; D gene ambiguous. Per the germline V gene, CDR1 is LGHNA and CDR2 is YNFKEQ. V was cut by 0 bases and J by 4 bases, with 7 bases left in between. The CDR3 runs to 14 residues. CDR3 in amino acids: CASSQDYRNQPQHF. The CDR3 DNA reads as TGTGCCAGCAGCCAAGATTACCGGAATCAGCCCCAGCATTTT.

The chain recombines TRBV2 with TRBJ2-3, with TRBD1 as a possible D gene (6 bases). The V end lost 0 bases, the J end lost 3 bases, and 10 bases lay between the germline ends. From germline, CDR1 is SNHLY and CDR2 FYNNEI. The CDR3 has 15 residues. The CDR3 reads CASSEAVGGTDTQYF. The CDR3 DNA sequence: TGTGCCAGCAGTGAAGCGGTAGGGGGAACAGATACGCAGTATTTT. The full variable domain, rest sourced from reference TRBV2 and TRBJ2-3, is EPEVTQTPSHQVTQMGQEVILRCVPISNHLYFYWYRQILGQKVEFLVSFYNNEISEKSEIFDDQFSVERPDGSNFTLKIRSTKLEDSAMYFCASSEAVGGTDTQYFGPGTRLTVL.

J is TRBJ2-5 and V is TRBV28; tentative D call: TRBD1 (6 bases). Looked up from germline, CDR1 is MDHEN and CDR2 is SYDVKM. CDR3 size: 15 residues. V was trimmed by 3 bases and J by 1 base, leaving 12 bases between them. CDR3 protein: CASSFFTGLQETQYF. In nucleotides, the CDR3 is TGTGCCAGCAGTTTTTTCACAGGGCTCCAAGAGACCCAGTACTTC.

V is TRBV4-2 and J is TRBJ2-3; 9 nucleotides agree with TRBD2. Germline V gene lookup returns CDR1 LGHNA and CDR2 YNFKEQ. This CDR3 is 16 amino acids long. V trimming: 1 base; J trimming: 0 bases; junction bases outside the gene matches: 2. The CDR3 reads CASSQVLAGSTDTQYF. Written as DNA, the CDR3 is TGTGCCAGCAGCCAAGTCCTAGCGGGAAGCACAGATACGCAGTATTTT.

This sequence joins TRBV6-5 and TRBJ1-2; tentative D call: TRBD1 (6 bases). Trimming cost V 6 bases and J 2 bases, with 10 bases left between them. CDR1 is MNHEY and CDR2 is SVGAGI in the germline V gene. This CDR3 has 13 amino acids. This CDR3 is CASRPQGNYGYTF. The CDR3 bases are TGTGCCAGCAGACCCCAGGGGAACTATGGCTACACCTTC.